The entry below describes one TCR beta chain. Its target is not known. Data came from immunoSEQ multiplex PCR; TCRdb stores just in-frame clones and leaves some out. Of around 160,000 clones in the sample, roughly 80% were seen once. The sample belongs to a study of T cell responses to AZD1222 COVID-19 vaccine. Germline V gene lookup returns CDR1 LGHDT and CDR2 YNNKEL (reference sequence). With 0 bases removed from V and 4 bases from J, the gap between germline ends came to 12 bases. The CDR3 covers 15 residues. Overall study findings and caveats: Sampled repertoires all dated from after the peak T cell response. Unmutated variant regions are reportedly targeted by nearly half of spike-specific TCRs. Rises in breadth and depth of Spike-specific TCRs came after two AZD1222 doses.

The TCR sequence derives from an adult in good health. The chain is built from TRBV3-1 (or the pseudogene TRBV3-2) and TRBJ1-1, with a weak D call TRBD1 (5 bases). This material consisted of peripheral blood, taken on day 0 of MenACWY control vaccination. CDR3: CASSQDFGGSTEAFF. Here the CDR3 DNA reads TGTGCCAGCAGCCAAGATTTCGGGGGTAGCACTGAAGCTTTCTTT.